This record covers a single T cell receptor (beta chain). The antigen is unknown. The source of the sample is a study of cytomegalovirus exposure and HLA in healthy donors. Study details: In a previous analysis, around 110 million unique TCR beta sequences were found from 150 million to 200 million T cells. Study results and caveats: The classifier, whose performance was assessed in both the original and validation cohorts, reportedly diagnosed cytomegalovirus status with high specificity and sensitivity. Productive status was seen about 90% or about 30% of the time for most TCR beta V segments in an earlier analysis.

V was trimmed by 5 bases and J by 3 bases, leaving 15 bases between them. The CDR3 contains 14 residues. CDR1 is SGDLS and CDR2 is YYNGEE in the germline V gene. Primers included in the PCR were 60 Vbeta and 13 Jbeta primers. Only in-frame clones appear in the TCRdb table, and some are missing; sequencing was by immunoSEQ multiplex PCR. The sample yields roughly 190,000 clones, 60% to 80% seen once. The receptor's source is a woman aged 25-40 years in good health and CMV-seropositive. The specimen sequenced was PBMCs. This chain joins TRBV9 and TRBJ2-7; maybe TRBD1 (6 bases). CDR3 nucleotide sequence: TGTGCCAGCAGTCCTCGCGAGGGGGTCTACGAGCAGTACTTC. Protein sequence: CASSPREGVYEQYF.